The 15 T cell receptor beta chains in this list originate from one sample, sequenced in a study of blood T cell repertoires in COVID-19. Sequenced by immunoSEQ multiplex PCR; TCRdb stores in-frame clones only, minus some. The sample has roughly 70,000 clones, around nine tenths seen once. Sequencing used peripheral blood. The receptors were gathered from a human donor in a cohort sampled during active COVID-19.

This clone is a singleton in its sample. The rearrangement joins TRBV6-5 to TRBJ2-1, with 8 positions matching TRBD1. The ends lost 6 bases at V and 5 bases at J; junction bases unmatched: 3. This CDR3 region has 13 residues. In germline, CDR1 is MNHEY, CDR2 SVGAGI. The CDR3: CASRGTGHNEQFF. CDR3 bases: TGTGCCAGCAGGGGGACAGGCCACAATGAGCAGTTCTTC.

In DNA form, the CDR3 reads TGTGCCAGCAGTGAATCAGGAGGGAACCCAGGGACCCAGTACTTC. Encoded protein: CASSESGGNPGTQYF. The chain recombines TRBV6-1 with TRBJ2-5; the D gene is possibly TRBD2 (6 bases). The CDR3 has 15 amino acids. The germline CDR1 and CDR2 sequences are MNHNS and SASEGT. The V end lost 2 bases, the J end lost 7 bases, and 17 bases lay between the germline ends.

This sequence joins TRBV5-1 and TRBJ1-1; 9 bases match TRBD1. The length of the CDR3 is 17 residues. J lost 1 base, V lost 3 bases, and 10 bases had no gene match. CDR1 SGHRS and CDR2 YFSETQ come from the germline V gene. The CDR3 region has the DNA TGCGCCAGCAGCTCCGTCCCGGGACAGGGAACGAACACTGAAGCTTTCTTT. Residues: CASSSVPGQGTNTEAFF.

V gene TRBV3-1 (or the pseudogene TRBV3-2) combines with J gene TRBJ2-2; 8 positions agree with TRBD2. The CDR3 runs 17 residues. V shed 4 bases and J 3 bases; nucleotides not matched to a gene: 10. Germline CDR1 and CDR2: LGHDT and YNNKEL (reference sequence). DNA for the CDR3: TGTGCCAGCAGCCCCGGTGCGCGGGGGGCCTACACCGGGGAGCTGTTTTTT. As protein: CASSPGARGAYTGELFF.

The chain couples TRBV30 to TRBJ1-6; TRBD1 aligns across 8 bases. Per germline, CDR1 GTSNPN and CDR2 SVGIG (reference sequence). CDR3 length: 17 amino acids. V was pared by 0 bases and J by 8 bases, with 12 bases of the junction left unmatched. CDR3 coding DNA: TGTGCCTGGAGTGTAGGAATGACAGGGGCCGTAGATTCACCCCTCCACTTT. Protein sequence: CAWSVGMTGAVDSPLHF. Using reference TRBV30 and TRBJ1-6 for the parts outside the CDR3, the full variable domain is SQTIHQWPATLVQPVGSPLSLECTVEGTSNPNLYWYRQAAGRGLQLLFYSVGIGQISSEVPQNLSASRPQDRQFILSSKKLLLSDSGFYLCAWSVGMTGAVDSPLHFGNGTRLTVT.

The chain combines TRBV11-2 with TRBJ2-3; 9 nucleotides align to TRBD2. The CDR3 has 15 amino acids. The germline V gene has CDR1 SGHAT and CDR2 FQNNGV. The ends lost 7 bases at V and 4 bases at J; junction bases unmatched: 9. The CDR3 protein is CASTPAGGRADTQYF. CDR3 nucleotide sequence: TGTGCCAGCACCCCTGCGGGGGGGCGGGCAGATACGCAGTATTTT.

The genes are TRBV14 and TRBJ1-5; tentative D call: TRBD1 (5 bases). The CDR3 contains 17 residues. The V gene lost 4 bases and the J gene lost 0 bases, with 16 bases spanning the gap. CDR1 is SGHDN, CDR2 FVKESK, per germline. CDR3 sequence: CASSPISGVYSNQPQHF. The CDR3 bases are TGTGCCAGCAGCCCTATTTCGGGGGTCTATAGCAATCAGCCCCAGCATTTT.

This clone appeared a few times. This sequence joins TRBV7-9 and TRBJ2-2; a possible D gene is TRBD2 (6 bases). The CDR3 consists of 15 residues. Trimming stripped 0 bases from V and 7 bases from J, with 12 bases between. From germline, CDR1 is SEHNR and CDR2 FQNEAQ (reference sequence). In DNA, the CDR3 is TGTGCCAGCAGCTTAGCGCTGGGAGGCGTCGGGGAGCTGTTTTTT. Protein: CASSLALGGVGELFF. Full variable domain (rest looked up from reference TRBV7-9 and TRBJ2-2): DTGVSQNPRHKITKRGQNVTFRCDPISEHNRLYWYRQTLGQGPEFLTYFQNEAQLEKSRLLSDRFSAERPKGSFSTLEIQRTEQGDSAMYLCASSLALGGVGELFFGEGSRLTVL.

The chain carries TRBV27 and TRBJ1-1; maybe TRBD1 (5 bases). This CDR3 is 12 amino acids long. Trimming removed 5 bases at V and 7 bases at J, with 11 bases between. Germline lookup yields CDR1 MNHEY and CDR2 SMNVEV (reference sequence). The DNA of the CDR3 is TGTGCCAGCAGTCCTCCGGGGGGTGAAGCTTTCTTT. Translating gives CASSPPGGEAFF.

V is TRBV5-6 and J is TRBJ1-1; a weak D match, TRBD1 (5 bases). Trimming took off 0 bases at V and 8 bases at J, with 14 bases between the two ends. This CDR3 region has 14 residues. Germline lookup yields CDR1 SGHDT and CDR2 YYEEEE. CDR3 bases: TGTGCCAGCAGCTTGGCTGGGGCTAAGGGAGAAGCTTTCTTT. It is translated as CASSLAGAKGEAFF. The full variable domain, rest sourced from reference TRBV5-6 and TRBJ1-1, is DAGVTQSPTHLIKTRGQQVTLRCSPKSGHDTVSWYQQALGQGPQFIFQYYEEEERQRGNFPDRFSGHQFPNYSSELNVNALLLGDSALYLCASSLAGAKGEAFFGQGTRLTVV.

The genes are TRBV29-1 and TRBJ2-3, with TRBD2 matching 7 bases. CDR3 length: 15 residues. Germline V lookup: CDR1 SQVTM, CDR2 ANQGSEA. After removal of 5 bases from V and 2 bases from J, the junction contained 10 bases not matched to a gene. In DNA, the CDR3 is TGCAGCGTTCTACCTACGCTAGCGGCCACAGATACGCAGTATTTT. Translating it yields CSVLPTLAATDTQYF.

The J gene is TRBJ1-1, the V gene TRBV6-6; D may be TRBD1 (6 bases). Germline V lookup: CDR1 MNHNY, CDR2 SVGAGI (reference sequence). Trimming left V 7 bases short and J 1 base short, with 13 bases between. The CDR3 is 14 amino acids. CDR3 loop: CASTATQGNTEAFF. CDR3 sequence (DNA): TGTGCCAGCACCGCTACACAGGGGAACACTGAAGCTTTCTTT.

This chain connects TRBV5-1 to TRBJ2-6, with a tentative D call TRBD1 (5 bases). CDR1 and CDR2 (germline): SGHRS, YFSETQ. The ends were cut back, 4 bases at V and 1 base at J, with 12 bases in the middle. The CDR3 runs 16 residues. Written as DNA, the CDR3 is TGCGCCAGCAGCCGAATCCAGGGTTCTGGGGCCAACGTCCTGACTTTC. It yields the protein CASSRIQGSGANVLTF.

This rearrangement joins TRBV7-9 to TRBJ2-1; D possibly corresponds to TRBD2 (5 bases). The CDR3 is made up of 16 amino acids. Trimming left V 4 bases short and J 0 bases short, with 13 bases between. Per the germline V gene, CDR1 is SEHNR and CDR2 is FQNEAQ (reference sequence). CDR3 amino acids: CASSYWRSSSYNEQFF. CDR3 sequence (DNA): TGTGCCAGCAGCTACTGGAGGTCCAGCTCCTACAATGAGCAGTTCTTC.

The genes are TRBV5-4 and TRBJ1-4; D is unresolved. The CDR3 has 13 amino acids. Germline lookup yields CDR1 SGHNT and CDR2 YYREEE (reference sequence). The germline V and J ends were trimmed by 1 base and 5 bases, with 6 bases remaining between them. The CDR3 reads CASSLPGNEKLFF. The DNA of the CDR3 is TGTGCCAGCAGCTTGCCCGGGAATGAAAAACTGTTTTTT.